This entry concerns a single T cell receptor beta chain. Its cognate antigen is unknown. Germline trimming cut 5 bases from V and 3 bases from J; bases unmatched to any gene: 9. The germline V gene has CDR1 SQVTM and CDR2 ANQGSEA. The CDR3 spans 15 residues. The PCR made use of 60 Vbeta and 13 Jbeta primers. Libraries were prepared by immunoSEQ multiplex PCR; TCRdb keeps only in-frame clonotypes and omits some of them. The sample consists of 150,000 to 200,000 clones, 79% of them appearing once. This specimen comes from a study of cytomegalovirus exposure and HLA in healthy donors. General study findings and limits: Later, an analysis found that common viral pathogens appeared to be linked with several of the most significant clusters. Whilst most TCR sequences proved rare, a subset of public TCRs occurred across many donors. Accounts indicate the classifier identified cytomegalovirus status with strong specificity and sensitivity.

The source of this sequence is a woman aged 25 to 45 in good health and CMV-seropositive. The sequenced sample consisted of PBMCs. The rearrangement links TRBV29-1 to TRBJ1-4; 7 bases fit TRBD1. CDR3 sequence (DNA): TGCAGCGTTCTTGTACCGGGACAGCCTAATGAAAAACTGTTTTTT. Its protein product is CSVLVPGQPNEKLFF.